The 23 T cell receptor beta chains below come from one sample, sequenced in a study of cytomegalovirus exposure and HLA in healthy donors. Vbeta (60) and Jbeta (13) primers were used in the PCR. Profiling relied on immunoSEQ multiplex PCR, and the TCRdb table lists in-frame clones only, not all of them. The data contain 150,000 to 200,000 clones, 80% to 85% of them singletons. What was sequenced was PBMCs. All receptors derive from a man in his forties or fifties in good health and CMV-seropositive.

The V call is TRBV2, the J call TRBJ2-5; D not resolved. The CDR3 totals 12 residues. Trimming cost V 7 bases and J 1 base, with 7 bases left between them. CDR1 is SNHLY, CDR2 FYNNEI, per germline. The chain's CDR3 is CASKTTQETQYF. Written as DNA, the CDR3 is TGTGCCAGCAAAACTACCCAAGAGACCCAGTACTTC.

The chain has TRBV5-6 and TRBJ1-2, with TRBD1 identical over 10 bases. The germline V gene encodes CDR1 SGHDT and CDR2 YYEEEE. The ends lost 4 bases at V and 6 bases at J; junction bases unmatched: 6. The CDR3 totals 14 residues. The CDR3 loop is CASSGDRGTDGYTF. DNA of the CDR3: TGTGCCAGCAGCGGGGACAGGGGAACAGATGGCTACACCTTC. The full variable domain, with the rest looked up from reference TRBV5-6 and TRBJ1-2, is DAGVTQSPTHLIKTRGQQVTLRCSPKSGHDTVSWYQQALGQGPQFIFQYYEEEERQRGNFPDRFSGHQFPNYSSELNVNALLLGDSALYLCASSGDRGTDGYTFGSGTRLTVV.

The rearrangement uses TRBV27 and TRBJ1-4; no firm D call. V dropped 5 bases and J dropped 0 bases, with 10 bases sitting between them. The CDR3 extends over 15 amino acids. Germline V gene data show CDR1 as MNHEY and CDR2 as SMNVEV (reference sequence). The CDR3, as DNA: TGTGCCAGCAGTCCCACTCTGGCAACTAATGAAAAACTGTTTTTT. Amino acid sequence: CASSPTLATNEKLFF.

J is TRBJ2-1 and V is TRBV7-6; TRBD2 matches 9 bases. The germline CDR1 and CDR2 sequences are SGHVS and FNYEAQ. The CDR3 has 17 amino acids. Losses at the gene ends were 3 bases for V and 0 bases for J; bases not matched to a gene: 6. The CDR3 loop is CASSLRLAGSSYNEQFF. Written as DNA, the CDR3 is TGTGCCAGCAGCTTGCGGCTAGCGGGGAGCTCCTACAATGAGCAGTTCTTC.

V and J are TRBV10-1 and TRBJ2-1, with D tentatively TRBD2 (6 bases). The CDR3 loop spans 15 amino acids. The germline V gene encodes CDR1 WNHNN and CDR2 SYGVQD (reference sequence). Trimming shortened V by 2 bases and J by 2 bases, and 10 bases separated the two germline ends. The CDR3 spells CASSEGEEAYNEQFF. CDR3 sequence (DNA): TGCGCCAGCAGTGAGGGGGAGGAGGCCTACAATGAGCAGTTCTTC.

The rearrangement links TRBV15 to TRBJ2-5; no clear D. The V end was cut by 1 base, the J end by 4 bases, with 10 bases between. This CDR3 region has 14 residues. Looked up from germline, CDR1 is LNHNV and CDR2 is YYDKDF (reference sequence). In DNA, the CDR3 is TGTGCCACCAGCAGAGTCAGCGAAGCAGAGACCCAGTACTTC. Protein product: CATSRVSEAETQYF.

V usage is TRBV5-1 and J usage is TRBJ1-1; 7 positions match TRBD1. The germline gives CDR1 SGHRS, CDR2 YFSETQ. This CDR3 is 16 amino acids long. V was clipped by 0 bases and J by 4 bases; unmatched bases: 9. The CDR3 reads CASSLDPGTAATEAFF. In nucleotides, the CDR3 is TGCGCCAGCAGCTTGGACCCCGGGACAGCAGCCACTGAAGCTTTCTTT.

The chain combines TRBV15 with TRBJ2-1; D is perhaps TRBD1 (6 bases). The CDR3 runs to 13 residues. CDR1 is LNHNV and CDR2 is YYDKDF in the germline V gene (reference sequence). V lost 7 bases and J 5 bases, leaving 12 bases between the germline ends. The CDR3 loop reads CATKQGYDNEQFF. The CDR3 DNA reads as TGTGCCACCAAACAGGGATATGACAATGAGCAGTTCTTC.

This clone appeared a single time. The chain has TRBV6-5 and TRBJ2-7; the match to TRBD1 covers 8 bases. This CDR3 contains 16 residues. The germline V gene encodes CDR1 MNHEY and CDR2 SVGAGI. J gave up 0 bases and V 4 bases, and 8 bases lay outside the gene matches. The CDR3 loop is CASSFDAGTGSYEQYF. DNA for the CDR3: TGTGCCAGCAGTTTTGACGCCGGGACAGGCTCCTACGAGCAGTACTTC.

The chain employs TRBV4-1 and TRBJ1-1, with 11 bases lining up with TRBD1. The J segment lost 5 bases and the V segment lost 4 bases, leaving 12 bases of the junction unmatched. The CDR3 loop spans 17 amino acids. Germline-derived CDR1 and CDR2 are MGHRA and YSYEKL. The CDR3, as DNA: TGCGCCAGCAGCCTTCAGCCGGGACAGGGGGGGGATACTGAAGCTTTCTTT. Translation: CASSLQPGQGGDTEAFF.

V is TRBV29-1 and J is TRBJ1-2, with D possibly TRBD1 on 5 matching bases. Germline CDR1 and CDR2: SQVTM and ANQGSEA. This CDR3 is 14 amino acids long. The V gene lost 2 bases and the J gene lost 4 bases, with 14 bases spanning the gap. The CDR3 sequence: CSVESGGVPYGYTF. For the CDR3, the DNA is TGCAGCGTTGAATCAGGAGGGGTCCCCTATGGCTACACCTTC.

This clone was counted a few times. The V gene is TRBV20-1, the J gene TRBJ1-2; D is unclear. CDR3 length equals 11 residues. V was clipped by 8 bases and J by 8 bases, with 15 bases between them. Per germline, CDR1 DFQATT and CDR2 SNEGSKA (reference sequence). The chain's CDR3 is CSYPAVGGYTF. CDR3 bases: TGCAGTTACCCGGCCGTCGGGGGCTACACCTTC.

The table lists this clone with a few counts. The V call is TRBV5-1, the J call TRBJ2-1, with a weak D call TRBD1 (5 bases). Germline V lookup: CDR1 SGHRS, CDR2 YFSETQ. The CDR3 consists of 13 residues. Trimming shortened V by 0 bases and J by 10 bases, and 11 bases separated the two germline ends. CDR3 sequence: CASSLEGVWEQFF. The CDR3 nucleotides read TGCGCCAGCAGCTTGGAAGGGGTTTGGGAGCAGTTCTTC.

On this clone: Other DNA sequences in the same sample also yield this CDR3. This sequence joins TRBV27 and TRBJ2-7; 8 nucleotides align to TRBD1. In germline, CDR1 is MNHEY, CDR2 SMNVEV (reference sequence). Germline trimming cut 2 bases from V and 3 bases from J; bases unmatched to any gene: 3. CDR3 length: 14 amino acids. The CDR3 bases are TGTGCCAGCAGTTTAGGACAGGGAAGCTACGAGCAGTACTTC. Amino acids: CASSLGQGSYEQYF.

The V call is TRBV15, the J call TRBJ1-5; D is perhaps TRBD1 (5 bases). CDR1 LNHNV and CDR2 YYDKDF come from the germline V gene (reference sequence). Trimming stripped 3 bases from V and 9 bases from J, with 12 bases between. The length of the CDR3 is 13 residues. The CDR3 coding sequence is TGTGCCACCAGCAGGGGGAGGGGACGGCCCCAGCATTTT. It specifies CATSRGRGRPQHF.

The rearrangement joins TRBV7-9 to TRBJ2-3; 7 bases fit TRBD1. V lost 5 bases to trimming and J lost 1 base; unmatched junction nucleotides: 6. This CDR3 is built from 15 residues. Germline CDR1 is SEHNR and CDR2 is FQNEAQ (reference sequence). The CDR3 protein is CASSPGGAGTDTQYF. The CDR3 bases are TGTGCCAGCAGCCCAGGGGGAGCCGGCACAGATACGCAGTATTTT. The entire variable domain, with the rest obtained from reference TRBV7-9 and TRBJ2-3, is as follows: DTGVSQNPRHKITKRGQNVTFRCDPISEHNRLYWYRQTLGQGPEFLTYFQNEAQLEKSRLLSDRFSAERPKGSFSTLEIQRTEQGDSAMYLCASSPGGAGTDTQYFGPGTRLTVL.

This chain links TRBV5-6 with TRBJ1-5; D remains ambiguous. CDR1 is SGHDT and CDR2 is YYEEEE in the germline V gene. Trimming took 1 base from V and 11 from J, leaving 13 bases between them. The CDR3 length is 13 residues. CDR3 in amino acids: CASSLFEVSSQHF. CDR3 sequence (DNA): TGTGCCAGCAGCTTGTTCGAAGTGAGTTCCCAGCATTTT.

This clone was seen more than once but under ten times. The chain links TRBV14 to TRBJ2-7; possibly TRBD1 for D (5 bases). The CDR3 is 15 amino acids. Germline CDR1 SGHDN, CDR2 FVKESK. V dropped 0 bases and J dropped 5 bases, with 14 bases sitting between them. CDR3 in DNA: TGTGCCAGCAGCCAAGATCAGGGCAGGTTCCACGAGCAGTACTTC. It specifies CASSQDQGRFHEQYF.

Comments on this clone: The same CDR3 can be traced to other DNA sequences in this sample. The V gene is TRBV7-9, the J gene TRBJ1-4; a weak D match, TRBD1 (6 bases). V was pared by 8 bases and J by 0 bases, with 13 bases between. The CDR3 is made up of 15 amino acids. Germline V lookup: CDR1 SEHNR, CDR2 FQNEAQ (reference sequence). CDR3 coding DNA: TGTGCCAGCGGTAAGGGGGTTGCAACTAATGAAAAACTGTTTTTT. Protein: CASGKGVATNEKLFF.

The chain employs TRBV10-1 and TRBJ2-5, with D possibly being TRBD1 (6 bases). CDR3 length: 14 amino acids. V was shortened by 3 bases and J by 5 bases, with 13 bases between the two germline ends. Germline CDR1 WNHNN, CDR2 SYGVQD (reference sequence). The CDR3 reads CASSEGRGSETQYF. In nucleotides, the CDR3 is TGCGCCAGCAGTGAAGGCAGGGGAAGCGAGACCCAGTACTTC.

The chain uses TRBV7-7 and TRBJ1-1, with 8 nucleotides matching TRBD1. Germline CDR1 reads SSHAT; CDR2 reads FNYEAQ (reference sequence). The CDR3 runs to 13 residues. Unmatched junction bases numbered 5, after V lost 5 bases and J lost 6 bases. CDR3 nucleotide sequence: TGTGCCAGCAGCCAGGACAGGGTCTCTGAAGCTTTCTTT. As protein: CASSQDRVSEAFF. Variable domain in full (rest from reference TRBV7-7 and TRBJ1-1): GAGVSQSPRYKVTKRGQDVTLRCDPISSHATLYWYQQALGQGPEFLTYFNYEAQPDKSGLPSDRFSAERPEGSISTLTIQRTEQRDSAMYRCASSQDRVSEAFFGQGTRLTVV.

The chain joins TRBV13 to TRBJ2-5, with 9 bases aligning to TRBD2. This CDR3 contains 19 residues. The germline V gene has CDR1 PRHDT and CDR2 FYEKMQ (reference sequence). With 4 bases clipped from V and 5 bases from J, the junction kept 20 bases outside the gene matches. CDR3 loop: CASSSRPEGSSGVVETQYF. CDR3 nucleotides: TGTGCCAGCAGCTCAAGGCCCGAAGGGTCTAGCGGGGTGGTGGAGACCCAGTACTTC.

The chain uses TRBV19 and TRBJ2-3; 9 bases are shared with TRBD2. This CDR3 comprises 14 residues. Per germline, CDR1 LNHDA and CDR2 SQIVND (reference sequence). With 4 bases clipped from V and 5 bases from J, the junction kept 4 bases outside the gene matches. Here the CDR3 DNA reads TGTGCCAGTAGTAGCGGGGGGGCAGGAGATACGCAGTATTTT. Protein product: CASSSGGAGDTQYF.